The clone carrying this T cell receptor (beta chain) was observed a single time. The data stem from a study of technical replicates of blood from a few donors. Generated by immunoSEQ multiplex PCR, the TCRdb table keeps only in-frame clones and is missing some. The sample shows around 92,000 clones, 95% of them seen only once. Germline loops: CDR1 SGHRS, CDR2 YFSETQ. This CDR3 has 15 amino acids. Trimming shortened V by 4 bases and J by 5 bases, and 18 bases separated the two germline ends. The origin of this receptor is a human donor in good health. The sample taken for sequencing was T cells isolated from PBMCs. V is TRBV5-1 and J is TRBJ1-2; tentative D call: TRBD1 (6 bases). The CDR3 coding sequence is TGCGCCAGCAGCCACTCAGGGGACCTGGAGTATGGCTACACCTTC. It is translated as CASSHSGDLEYGYTF.